This entry lists 27 T cell receptor beta chains sequenced from one sample in a study of beta chain features in type 1 diabetes. The whole isolated RNA underwent reverse transcription, so sequencing captured expressed TCRB transcripts. Measured with immunoSEQ multiplex PCR; TCRdb has only the in-frame clones, and not every one. Among a few hundred thousand clones, around a quarter were seen once, and the ten largest hold approximately 4%. The source material was central memory CD4+ T cells from blood. These receptors came from a man younger than 45 in good health.

V and J are TRBV6-1 and TRBJ2-1; TRBD2 might be the D (5 bases). Trimming stripped 6 bases from V and 10 bases from J, with 13 bases between. Germline values: CDR1 MNHNS, CDR2 SASEGT. CDR3 length: 12 residues. CDR3 protein: CASRSSTGEQFF. CDR3 DNA: TGTGCCAGCAGATCCTCCACGGGAGAGCAGTTCTTC.

The chain couples TRBV29-1 to TRBJ2-7, with D unclear. The CDR3 totals 11 residues. V dropped 5 bases and J dropped 4 bases, with 9 bases sitting between them. Germline V gene data show CDR1 as SQVTM and CDR2 as ANQGSEA. The CDR3 sequence is CSVKSEYEQYF. The DNA of the CDR3 is TGCAGCGTTAAATCAGAGTACGAGCAGTACTTC.

This clone has just a few counts. V is TRBV28 and J is TRBJ2-5; tentatively, D is TRBD1 (6 bases). Per the germline V gene, CDR1 is MDHEN and CDR2 is SYDVKM. There are 15 residues in the CDR3. Trimming shortened V by 4 bases and J by 4 bases, and 16 bases separated the two germline ends. This CDR3 reads CASSSLRDIRETQYF. DNA of the CDR3: TGTGCCAGCAGTTCCCTCCGGGACATCCGAGAGACCCAGTACTTC.

The sample holds many counts of this clone. The chain joins TRBV5-1 to TRBJ2-1; D uncertain. This CDR3 contains 14 residues. Germline CDR1 reads SGHRS; CDR2 reads YFSETQ. V was pared by 4 bases and J by 8 bases, with 16 bases between. CDR3 DNA: TGCGCCAGCAGCCCCGGACCCGAAGGGCATGAGCAGTTCTTC. Encoded protein: CASSPGPEGHEQFF.

A single count supports this clone. The chain joins TRBV7-8 to TRBJ2-3; TRBD1 matches at 7 bases. Unmatched junction bases numbered 6, after V lost 3 bases and J lost 6 bases. The germline V gene encodes CDR1 SGHVS and CDR2 FQNEAQ. This CDR3 spans 14 amino acids. CDR3 protein: CASSLNRGADTQYF. The CDR3 DNA is TGTGCCAGCAGCTTGAACAGGGGCGCCGATACGCAGTATTTT. The variable domain in full, with the rest retrieved from reference TRBV7-8 and TRBJ2-3, is GAGVSQSPRYKVAKRGQDVALRCDPISGHVSLFWYQQALGQGPEFLTYFQNEAQLDKSGLPSDRFFAERPEGSVSTLKIQRTQQEDSAVYLCASSLNRGADTQYFGPGTRLTVL.

The chain employs TRBV19 and TRBJ2-5; D is uncertain. V shed 5 bases and J shed 1 base, with 8 bases lying between them. The CDR3 length is 13 residues. Germline CDR1 reads LNHDA; CDR2 reads SQIVND (reference sequence). In DNA, the CDR3 is TGTGCCAGTAGTTCGTGGACCCAAGAGACCCAGTACTTC. This sequence encodes CASSSWTQETQYF.

The J gene is TRBJ2-5, the V gene TRBV30; D gene uncertain. Trimming shortened V by 2 bases and J by 5 bases, and 12 bases separated the two germline ends. CDR1 and CDR2 from the germline V gene are GTSNPN and SVGIG (reference sequence). The length of the CDR3 is 13 residues. CDR3 amino acids: CAWSSTMFETQYF. In DNA, the CDR3 is TGTGCCTGGAGTAGTACTATGTTTGAGACCCAGTACTTC.

This clone came up a few times. The V call is TRBV2, the J call TRBJ1-1, with D tentatively TRBD1 (5 bases). Germline loops: CDR1 SNHLY, CDR2 FYNNEI. V shed 7 bases and J shed 10 bases, with 13 bases lying between them. The CDR3 sequence is 11 residues long. CDR3 nucleotides: TGTGCCAGCACCTTGGACATGGGAGCTTTCTTT. Translated: CASTLDMGAFF.

This clone was counted only a few times. J is TRBJ2-1 and V is TRBV7-2, with TRBD2 matching 12 bases. The CDR3 length is 15 residues. Germline V gene sequence: CDR1 SGHTA, CDR2 FQGNSA. The trim removed 6 bases at V and 2 bases at J, leaving 2 bases unmatched. This CDR3 is CASRLAGGTYNEQFF. CDR3 sequence (DNA): TGTGCCAGCAGACTAGCGGGGGGTACCTACAATGAGCAGTTCTTC.

This clone turned up a few times. V is TRBV7-2 and J is TRBJ1-1; 7 nucleotides line up with TRBD1. Germline trimming cut 5 bases from V and 4 bases from J; bases unmatched to any gene: 7. Germline V CDR1 and CDR2: SGHTA, FQGNSA. The CDR3 loop spans 14 amino acids. CDR3 amino acids: CASSQQGSPTEAFF. CDR3 sequence (DNA): TGTGCCAGCAGCCAACAGGGGTCACCCACTGAAGCTTTCTTT.

There are a few counts of this clone. This chain joins TRBV5-6 and TRBJ2-1; D is uncertain. The CDR3 contains 14 residues. V was clipped by 4 bases and J by 4 bases, with 12 bases between them. Germline V gives CDR1 SGHDT, CDR2 YYEEEE. Here the CDR3 DNA reads TGTGCCAGCAGCCCCCGGACGGTTTACAATGAGCAGTTCTTC. It translates to CASSPRTVYNEQFF.

The genes are TRBV29-1 and TRBJ2-2; no reliable D call. Germline V gene lookup returns CDR1 SQVTM and CDR2 ANQGSEA. This CDR3 spans 12 amino acids. Trimming took off 6 bases at V and 5 bases at J, with 10 bases between the two ends. As DNA, the CDR3 is TGCAGCGTCGGAAGTAGGACCGGGGAGCTGTTTTTT. Amino acid sequence: CSVGSRTGELFF.

This clone was seen more than once but under ten times. The chain is built from TRBV7-8 and TRBJ2-7, with 7 bases fitting TRBD2. The germline V gene has CDR1 SGHVS and CDR2 FQNEAQ. The length of the CDR3 is 14 residues. After removal of 4 bases from V and 3 bases from J, the junction contained 6 bases not matched to a gene. CDR3 nucleotides: TGTGCCAGCAGCTCTGTGAGGGACTACTACGAGCAGTACTTC. Its translation is CASSSVRDYYEQYF.

This clone was picked up a small number of times. This chain links TRBV28 with TRBJ2-7, with D possibly TRBD1 on 7 matching bases. Germline values: CDR1 MDHEN, CDR2 SYDVKM. This CDR3 region has 17 residues. V lost 6 bases and J 7 bases, leaving 28 bases between the germline ends. CDR3: CASSQTGAGTGVGEQYF. CDR3 coding DNA: TGTGCCAGCAGCCAAACAGGGGCAGGGACGGGAGTGGGTGAGCAGTACTTC.

V and J are TRBV14 and TRBJ2-4; tentatively, D is TRBD2 (5 bases). Per the germline V gene, CDR1 is SGHDN and CDR2 is FVKESK. The CDR3 is made up of 15 amino acids. V gave up 1 base and J gave up 3 bases, with 10 bases separating them. CDR3 DNA sequence: TGTGCCAGCAGCCAAGGAGGACTCAACAAAAACATTCAGTACTTC. Translation gives CASSQGGLNKNIQYF.

The gene calls are TRBV30 and TRBJ2-5; D is possibly TRBD1 (5 bases). With 3 bases removed from V and 4 bases from J, the gap between germline ends came to 9 bases. The CDR3 loop spans 12 amino acids. Germline V gene lookup returns CDR1 GTSNPN and CDR2 SVGIG (reference sequence). The CDR3 is CAWRGAAETQYF. CDR3 sequence (DNA): TGTGCCTGGAGAGGGGCGGCAGAGACCCAGTACTTC.

This clone was picked up a small number of times. The chain couples TRBV6-6 to TRBJ1-1; D may be TRBD1 (5 bases). Trimming stripped 6 bases from V and 8 bases from J, with 16 bases between. Germline V CDR1 and CDR2: MNHNY, SVGAGI (reference sequence). CDR3 size: 13 residues. The CDR3 DNA follows: TGTGCCAGCAGCCCCTTTGGGGCACGCGAAGCTTTCTTT. Encoded protein: CASSPFGAREAFF.

This clone occurred a few times. This sequence joins TRBV29-1 and TRBJ2-4, with TRBD2 matching 7 bases. The CDR3 covers 12 residues. V shed 4 bases and J 5 bases; nucleotides not matched to a gene: 2. CDR1 is SQVTM and CDR2 is ANQGSEA in the germline V gene. The CDR3 nucleotides read TGCAGCGTTGCGGGGGGTGAAAACATTCAGTACTTC. It encodes CSVAGGENIQYF.

The CDR3 DNA is TGTGCCTGGAGTGACACGGGGGGGACCCGTAGCCAAAACATTCAGTACTTC. It specifies CAWSDTGGTRSQNIQYF. The gene calls are TRBV30 and TRBJ2-4, with TRBD2 identical over 8 bases. CDR1 is GTSNPN and CDR2 is SVGIG in the germline V gene (reference sequence). V dropped 1 base and J dropped 5; count of bases not matched to a gene: 13. The length of the CDR3 is 17 residues.

The chain carries TRBV30 and TRBJ2-2, with 11 positions matching TRBD2. This CDR3 comprises 17 residues. Trimming at V came to 4 bases and at J to 3 bases, leaving 10 bases not matched to a gene. Germline-derived CDR1 and CDR2 are GTSNPN and SVGIG (reference sequence). The CDR3 coding sequence is TGTGCCTGGATATACGCTAGCGGGGGGCCCTACACCGGGGAGCTGTTTTTT. It specifies CAWIYASGGPYTGELFF. Variable domain in full (rest from reference TRBV30 and TRBJ2-2): SQTIHQWPATLVQPVGSPLSLECTVEGTSNPNLYWYRQAAGRGLQLLFYSVGIGQISSEVPQNLSASRPQDRQFILSSKKLLLSDSGFYLCAWIYASGGPYTGELFFGEGSRLTVL.

The sample holds a few counts of this clone. V gene TRBV28 combines with J gene TRBJ1-2; D might be TRBD1 (5 bases). This CDR3 has 14 residues. The germline V and J ends were trimmed by 4 bases and 4 bases, with 13 bases remaining between them. CDR1 MDHEN and CDR2 SYDVKM come from the germline V gene. CDR3: CASSSIIDSYGYTF. The DNA of the CDR3 is TGTGCCAGCAGTTCCATTATCGACAGCTATGGCTACACCTTC.

This chain uses TRBV2 with TRBJ2-7, with TRBD2 as a possible D gene (5 bases). V dropped 7 bases and J dropped 0 bases, with 13 bases sitting between them. The CDR3 consists of 14 residues. Germline V gives CDR1 SNHLY, CDR2 FYNNEI. This CDR3 reads CASTRTESSYEQYF. The DNA of the CDR3 is TGTGCCAGCACGCGGACTGAGAGCTCCTACGAGCAGTACTTC.

This clone is a singleton in its sample. This sample also contains other DNA sequences that code for the same CDR3. V usage is TRBV7-2 and J usage is TRBJ1-1, with D hard to call. The CDR3 is 13 residues long. Trimming pared 2 bases from V and 5 bases from J, leaving 9 bases between. Germline loops: CDR1 SGHTA, CDR2 FQGNSA. CDR3 sequence: CASSLYGRTEAFF. CDR3 nucleotide sequence: TGTGCCAGCAGCTTATATGGGAGGACTGAAGCTTTCTTT.

The J gene is TRBJ2-3, the V gene TRBV30, with D uncertain. The ends were cut back, 2 bases at V and 6 bases at J, with 12 bases in the middle. The CDR3 sequence is 13 residues long. Per germline, CDR1 GTSNPN and CDR2 SVGIG (reference sequence). CDR3 region: CAWSRTPGDTQYF. The CDR3 DNA follows: TGTGCCTGGAGTCGGACCCCCGGGGATACGCAGTATTTT.

In its sample, this clone was seen a few times. Other nucleotide sequences from this sample produce the same CDR3. This chain links TRBV9 with TRBJ2-5, with 8 bases aligning to TRBD1. Germline lookup yields CDR1 SGDLS and CDR2 YYNGEE. The CDR3 runs 15 residues. Trimming at V came to 0 bases and at J to 5 bases, leaving 6 bases not matched to a gene. CDR3 loop: CASSVGQGATETQYF. The CDR3 DNA reads TGTGCCAGCAGCGTAGGCCAGGGGGCGACGGAGACCCAGTACTTC.

The genes are TRBV7-2 and TRBJ2-3; TRBD2 matches 11 bases. V shed 1 base and J 1 base; nucleotides not matched to a gene: 7. Germline CDR1 is SGHTA and CDR2 is FQGNSA. This CDR3 contains 18 residues. This chain's CDR3 is CASSLVRLAGGRTDTQYF. In DNA, the CDR3 is TGTGCCAGCAGCTTAGTGCGGCTAGCGGGGGGACGCACAGATACGCAGTATTTT.

This clone turned up a few times. The chain has TRBV6-6 and TRBJ2-1, with a possible D match to TRBD2 (6 bases). CDR3 length: 15 amino acids. The germline V gene encodes CDR1 MNHNY and CDR2 SVGAGI (reference sequence). Trimming took 7 bases from V and 2 from J, leaving 15 bases between them. This chain's CDR3 is CASKTKTSTYNEQFF. In DNA, the CDR3 is TGTGCCAGCAAAACAAAAACTAGCACCTACAATGAGCAGTTCTTC.